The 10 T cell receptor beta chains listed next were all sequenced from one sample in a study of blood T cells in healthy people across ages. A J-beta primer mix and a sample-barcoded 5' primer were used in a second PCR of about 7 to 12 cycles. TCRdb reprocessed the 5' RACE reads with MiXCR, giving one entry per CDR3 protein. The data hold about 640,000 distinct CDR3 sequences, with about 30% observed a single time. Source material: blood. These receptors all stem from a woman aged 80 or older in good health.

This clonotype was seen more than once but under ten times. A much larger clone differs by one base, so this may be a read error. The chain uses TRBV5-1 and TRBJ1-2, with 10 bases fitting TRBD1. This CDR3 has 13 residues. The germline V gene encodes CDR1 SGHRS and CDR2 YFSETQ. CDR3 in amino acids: CTSSPGTGAGYTF. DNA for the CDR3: TGCACCAGCAGCCCCGGGACAGGGGCCGGCTACACCTTC. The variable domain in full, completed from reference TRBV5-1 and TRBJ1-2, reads KAGVTQTPRYLIKTRGQQVTLSCSPISGHRSVSWYQQTPGQGLQFLFEYFSETQRNKGNFPGRFSGRQFSNSRSEMNVSTLELGDSALYLCTSSPGTGAGYTFGSGTRLTVV.

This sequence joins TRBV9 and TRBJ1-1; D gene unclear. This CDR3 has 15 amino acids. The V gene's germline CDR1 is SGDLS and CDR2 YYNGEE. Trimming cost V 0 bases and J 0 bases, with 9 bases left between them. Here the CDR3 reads CASSVEAELNTEAFF. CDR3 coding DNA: TGTGCCAGCAGCGTAGAGGCAGAGCTGAACACTGAAGCTTTCTTT.

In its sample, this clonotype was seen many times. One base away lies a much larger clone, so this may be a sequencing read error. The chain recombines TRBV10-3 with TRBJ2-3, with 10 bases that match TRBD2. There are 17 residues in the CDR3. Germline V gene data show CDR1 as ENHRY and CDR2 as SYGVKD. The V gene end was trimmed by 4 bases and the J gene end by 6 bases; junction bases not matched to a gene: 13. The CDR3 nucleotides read TGTGCCATCAGTGCGACACTAGCGGGGACCCCTTGGGATACGCAGTATTTT. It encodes CAISATLAGTPWDTQYF.

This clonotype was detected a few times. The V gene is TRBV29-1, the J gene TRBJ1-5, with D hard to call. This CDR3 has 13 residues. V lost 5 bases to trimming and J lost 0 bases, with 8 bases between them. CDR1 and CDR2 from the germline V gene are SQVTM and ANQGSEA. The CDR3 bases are TGCAGCGTTCGAGACGATAGCAATCAGCCCCAGCATTTT. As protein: CSVRDDSNQPQHF.

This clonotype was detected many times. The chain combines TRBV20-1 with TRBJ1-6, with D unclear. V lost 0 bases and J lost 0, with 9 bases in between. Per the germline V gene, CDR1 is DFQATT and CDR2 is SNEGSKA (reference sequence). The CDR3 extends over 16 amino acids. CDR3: CSARDFDDSYNSPLHF. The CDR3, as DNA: TGCAGTGCTAGAGATTTTGATGACTCCTATAATTCACCCCTCCACTTT.

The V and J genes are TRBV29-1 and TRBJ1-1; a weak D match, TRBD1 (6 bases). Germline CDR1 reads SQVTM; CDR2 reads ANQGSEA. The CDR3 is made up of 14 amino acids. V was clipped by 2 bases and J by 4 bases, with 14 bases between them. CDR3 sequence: CSVESGGLFTEAFF. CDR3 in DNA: TGCAGCGTTGAATCGGGGGGGCTGTTCACTGAAGCTTTCTTT.

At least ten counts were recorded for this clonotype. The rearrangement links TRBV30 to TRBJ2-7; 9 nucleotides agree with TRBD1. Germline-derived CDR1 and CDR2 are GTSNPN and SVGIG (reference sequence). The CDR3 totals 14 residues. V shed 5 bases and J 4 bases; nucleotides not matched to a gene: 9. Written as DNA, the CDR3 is TGTGCCTGGGAACCGGGACAGGGTCCGTACGAGCAGTACTTC. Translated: CAWEPGQGPYEQYF.

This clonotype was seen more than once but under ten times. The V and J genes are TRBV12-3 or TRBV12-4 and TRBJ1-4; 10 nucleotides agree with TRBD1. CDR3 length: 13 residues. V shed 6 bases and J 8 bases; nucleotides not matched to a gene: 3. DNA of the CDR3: TGTGCCAGCAGCGGACAGGGGGGGGAAAAACTGTTTTTT. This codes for CASSGQGGEKLFF.

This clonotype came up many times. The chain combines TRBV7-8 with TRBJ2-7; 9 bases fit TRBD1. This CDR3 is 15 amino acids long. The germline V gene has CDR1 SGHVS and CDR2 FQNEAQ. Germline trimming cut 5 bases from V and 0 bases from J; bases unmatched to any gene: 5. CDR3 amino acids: CASSGLTGGSYEQYF. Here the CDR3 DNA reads TGTGCCAGCAGCGGCTTGACAGGGGGCTCCTACGAGCAGTACTTC.

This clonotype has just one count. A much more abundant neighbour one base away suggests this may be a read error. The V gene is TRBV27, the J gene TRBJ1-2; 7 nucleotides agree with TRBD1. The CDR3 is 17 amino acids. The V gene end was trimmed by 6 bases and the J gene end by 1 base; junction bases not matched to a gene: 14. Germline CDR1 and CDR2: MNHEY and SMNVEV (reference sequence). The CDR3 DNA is TGTGCCAGCAGCCCCGAGACAGGGTTTAACCGTAACTATGGCTACACCTTC. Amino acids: CASSPETGFNRNYGYTF.